These T cell receptor beta chains were read from a single sample in a study of a mutant IDH1 vaccine in newly diagnosed glioma. The table came from immunoSEQ multiplex PCR; TCRdb's copy has only in-frame clones and leaves some out. Here the sample spans around 30,000 clones, 65% to 85% being singletons. Which antigens these TCRs recognize remains unknown. The material sequenced was PBMCs, taken from a glioma patient whose treatment included an IDH1 peptide vaccine. These receptors were collected from a woman aged 18-30 years with glioma. The CDR3 runs from the conserved cysteine through the conserved F or W. The D gene is left open where the match is weak. Clone size appears in some rows only: once, few, many, or a class for an expanded clone.

TGCGCCAGCAGCTTTTCTATCACCTACGAGCAGTACTTC | CASSFSITYEQYF | - | TRBV5-1 | - | TRBJ2-7
TGTGCCAGCAGCCAAGATCTTACAGGGGGCAGGGGTGGCTACACCTTC | CASSQDLTGGRGGYTF | TRBD1 | TRBV4-2 | once | TRBJ1-2
TGTGCCAGCAGCCGGGAATACGAGCAGTACTTC | CASSREYEQYF | - | TRBV7-2 | once | TRBJ2-7
TGTGCCAGCAGCTGGACTAGCGGGAACAATGAGCAGTTCTTC | CASSWTSGNNEQFF | TRBD2 | TRBV7-2 | - | TRBJ2-1
TGTGCCAGCAGCGGAGGGACTAGCGGGTTTTTAGATACGCAGTATTTT | CASSGGTSGFLDTQYF | TRBD2 | TRBV28 | - | TRBJ2-3
TGCAGTGCTAGTGCCCTCACTGAAGCTTTCTTT | CSASALTEAFF | - | TRBV20-1 | few | TRBJ1-1
TGTGCCAGCAGGGCCGTGGGAGCCCTGGAGGGCTACACCTTC | CASRAVGALEGYTF | - | TRBV27 | few | TRBJ1-2
TGTGCTAGCAGCCTTGGGGCGGGAGGCGTCCAAGAGACCCAGTACTTC | CASSLGAGGVQETQYF | TRBD2 | TRBV7-7 | - | TRBJ2-5
TGTGCCAGCAGCGTGTTAGCGGGGGGCACAGATACGCAGTATTTT | CASSVLAGGTDTQYF | TRBD2 | TRBV7-9 | - | TRBJ2-3
TGCAGCGTTGAAGATCGGCGACAGGGCGACCTCTACACCTTC | CSVEDRRQGDLYTF | TRBD1 | TRBV29-1 | - | TRBJ1-2
TGTGCCAGTAGCCGACAGGGGAACACTGAAGCTTTCTTT | CASSRQGNTEAFF | TRBD1 | TRBV19 | - | TRBJ1-1
TGTGCCAGCAGCTTGGGAGACCTCAGGGGTGAAGCTTTCTTT | CASSLGDLRGEAFF | - | TRBV5-6 | - | TRBJ1-1
TGTGCCAGTAGTAAAGGGACAGGGGGCCGGTCTAATGAAAAACTGTTTTTT | CASSKGTGGRSNEKLFF | TRBD1 | TRBV19 | - | TRBJ1-4
TGTGCCAGCTCACCCTGGGACAGGGGCGCTGGGGCCAACGTCCTGACTTTC | CASSPWDRGAGANVLTF | TRBD1 | TRBV18 | - | TRBJ2-6
TGTGCCAGCTCACCAATAGGTAATGGCTACACCTTC | CASSPIGNGYTF | - | TRBV18 | - | TRBJ1-2
TGTGCCAGCAGCGTATCGTTTGGCAGGGCGAACACCGGGGAGCTGTTTTTT | CASSVSFGRANTGELFF | - | TRBV9 | few | TRBJ2-2
TGTGCCAGCAGCTTGACAGCCATGAACACTGAAGCTTTCTTT | CASSLTAMNTEAFF | - | TRBV13 | - | TRBJ1-1
TGTGCCAGTAGTGCGACTAGCGGGAGTTTTGACGAGCAGTACTTC | CASSATSGSFDEQYF | TRBD2 | TRBV19 | - | TRBJ2-7
TGTGCCAGTAGTAATACAGGGGGCAATCAGCCCCAGCATTTT | CASSNTGGNQPQHF | TRBD1 | TRBV19 | - | TRBJ1-5
TGTGCCAGCAGCGTAGGACAGGACAGGGAAAAACTGTTTTTT | CASSVGQDREKLFF | TRBD1 | TRBV9 | few | TRBJ1-4
TGCGCCAGCAGCTTGGTACCAGCCGGATCGCTTGATGAAAAACTGTTTTTT | CASSLVPAGSLDEKLFF | - | TRBV5-1 | - | TRBJ1-4
TGTGCCGGCGAAGCGGGAGGGCCAATTGAGCAGTTCTTC | CAGEAGGPIEQFF | TRBD2 | TRBV2 | - | TRBJ2-1
TGTGCCAGCAGTGAACGCGGCATTAGCTCCTATAATTCACCCCTCCACTTT | CASSERGISSYNSPLHF | - | TRBV25-1 | - | TRBJ1-6
TGTGCCAGCAGCTTAATTAGCGGGACGGACGAGCAGTACTTC | CASSLISGTDEQYF | TRBD2 | TRBV11-3 | - | TRBJ2-7
TGTGCCAGTAGTATCGCCCAGGGAGGTCCTTACGAGCAGTACTTC | CASSIAQGGPYEQYF | - | TRBV19 | few | TRBJ2-7
TGTGCCAGCAGTCAGAGGGACATTAATTCACCCCTCCACTTT | CASSQRDINSPLHF | - | TRBV9 | - | TRBJ1-6
TGTGCCAGCTTTACCGACAGGGTCCGTGCCTACGAGCAGTACTTC | CASFTDRVRAYEQYF | TRBD1 | TRBV6-1 | - | TRBJ2-7
TGTGCCAGCAGCTCTCACAGGGGGCATTTTAGTGGCTACACCTTC | CASSSHRGHFSGYTF | TRBD1 | TRBV7-2 | - | TRBJ1-2
TGTGCCAGCAGCTCGACAGGGACGAACTACGAGCAGTACTTC | CASSSTGTNYEQYF | TRBD1 | TRBV7-2 | - | TRBJ2-7
TGCGCCAGCAGCCAGAACAAGGAGGTATATGGCTACACCTTC | CASSQNKEVYGYTF | - | TRBV4-1 | - | TRBJ1-2
TGCGCCAGCAGCTCGGACGGCTACGAGCAGTACTTC | CASSSDGYEQYF | - | TRBV5-1 | - | TRBJ2-7
TGTGCCAGCAGCGTAACCGTTTCCAGCACAGATACGCAGTATTTT | CASSVTVSSTDTQYF | - | TRBV9 | - | TRBJ2-3
TGCAGCGTTGAGTACGGGGGGCGGTCCTACAATGAGCAGTTCTTC | CSVEYGGRSYNEQFF | - | TRBV29-1 | - | TRBJ2-1
TGTGCCATCAGAGATCCGGACACCGCAAGCACAGATACGCAGTATTTT | CAIRDPDTASTDTQYF | - | TRBV10-3 | - | TRBJ2-3
TGTGCCAGTAGTATAGCTGGCGGGGACAGGGGGCGCAATGAGCAGTTCTTC | CASSIAGGDRGRNEQFF | TRBD1 | TRBV19 | - | TRBJ2-1
TGTGCCAGCAGCCCTCGAGGACAGGGGAACTATGGCTACACCTTC | CASSPRGQGNYGYTF | TRBD1 | TRBV7-2 | few | TRBJ1-2
TGTGCCAGCAGTTTGAAGGGACCAGCTTATGAAGCTTTCTTT | CASSLKGPAYEAFF | - | TRBV27 | - | TRBJ1-1
TGTGCCAGCAGCGGACAGAAAGCATATGGCTACACCTTC | CASSGQKAYGYTF | - | TRBV11-3 | - | TRBJ1-2
TGTGCCTGGAATCTGCGGAGCTCCTACAATGAGCAGTTCTTC | CAWNLRSSYNEQFF | - | TRBV30 | - | TRBJ2-1
TGTGCCAGCAGCTTAGAAACCGGGAACACTGAAGCTTTCTTT | CASSLETGNTEAFF | - | TRBV11-2 | - | TRBJ1-1
TGTGCCAGCAGTCCGGACATCTCCTACAATGAGCAGTTCTTC | CASSPDISYNEQFF | - | TRBV2 | - | TRBJ2-1
TGTGCCAGCTCCCTTCAGAGCACAGATACGCAGTATTTT | CASSLQSTDTQYF | - | TRBV18 | - | TRBJ2-3
TGTGCCATCAGTGAGCCCCGGGCGGGTGAGACGCAGTATTTT | CAISEPRAGETQYF | - | TRBV10-3 | - | TRBJ2-3
TGTGCCAGCAGTTACTCTCGGACAGGGACGTACAATGAGCAGTTCTTC | CASSYSRTGTYNEQFF | TRBD1 | TRBV6-6 | - | TRBJ2-1
TGTGCCAGCAGCTTACCCCCTAGGGGAAATGAGCAGTTCTTC | CASSLPPRGNEQFF | - | TRBV5-6 | once | TRBJ2-1
TGTGCCAGCAGCTTATTCGGCGACGAGCAGTACTTC | CASSLFGDEQYF | - | TRBV7-9 | - | TRBJ2-7
TGTGCCAGCAGCTTAGGGGCTAGCGGGGGGAACACAGATACGCAGTATTTT | CASSLGASGGNTDTQYF | TRBD2 | TRBV11-3 | - | TRBJ2-3
TGTGCCAGCAGCCCTAAGGGGGGCCCCAACACTGAAGCTTTCTTT | CASSPKGGPNTEAFF | - | TRBV7-9 | - | TRBJ1-1
TGTGCCAGCAGCCGAAGGACAGGGGGAATCTCCTACAATGAGCAGTTCTTC | CASSRRTGGISYNEQFF | TRBD1 | TRBV7-8 | - | TRBJ2-1
TGTGCCAGCAGTTGGGACAGTCGCACAGATACGCAGTATTTT | CASSWDSRTDTQYF | TRBD1 | TRBV7-8 | - | TRBJ2-3
TGCGCCAGCAGTCAACGAGGCGGGAACACTGAAGCTTTCTTT | CASSQRGGNTEAFF | - | TRBV23-1 | few | TRBJ1-1
TGTGCCAGCAGCCATTCCAGGACAGGGTCTTACGAGCAGTACTTC | CASSHSRTGSYEQYF | TRBD1 | TRBV27 | - | TRBJ2-7
TGTGCCAGCAGTTACGGGACAGGCTACGAGCAGTACTTC | CASSYGTGYEQYF | TRBD1 | TRBV5-4 | - | TRBJ2-7
TGTGCCAGTTCGGGGGGAAACTATGGCTACACCTTC | CASSGGNYGYTF | - | TRBV2 | - | TRBJ1-2